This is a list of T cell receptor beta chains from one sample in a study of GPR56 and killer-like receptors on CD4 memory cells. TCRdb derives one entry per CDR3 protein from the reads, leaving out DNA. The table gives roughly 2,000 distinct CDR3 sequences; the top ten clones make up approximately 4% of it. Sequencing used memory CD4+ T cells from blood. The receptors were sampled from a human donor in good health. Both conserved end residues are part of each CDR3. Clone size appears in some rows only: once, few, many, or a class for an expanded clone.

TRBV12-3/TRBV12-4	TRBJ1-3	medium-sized	CASRRQGGAGGNTIYF
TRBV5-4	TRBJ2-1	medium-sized	CASSSPRTSLEEQFF
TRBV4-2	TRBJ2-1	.	CASSQDRRSEQFF
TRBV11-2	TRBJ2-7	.	CASSSSGGHDKEQYF
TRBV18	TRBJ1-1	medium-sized	CASSPGPKNTEAFF
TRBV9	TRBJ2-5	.	CASSAGTSGGAVETQYF
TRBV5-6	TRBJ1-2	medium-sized	CASSPTPPNYGYTF
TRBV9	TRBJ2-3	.	CASSVELGGQGFSTDTQYF
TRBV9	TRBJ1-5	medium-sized	CASSLVGAVNQPQHF
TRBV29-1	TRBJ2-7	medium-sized	CSAGGAGGPYEQYF
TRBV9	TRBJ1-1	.	CASSVGRLTNTEAFF
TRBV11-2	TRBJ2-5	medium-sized	CASTPAGGSGETQYF
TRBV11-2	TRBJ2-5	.	CASSLIRGTQETQYF
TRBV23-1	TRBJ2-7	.	CASQVDGDSSYEQYF
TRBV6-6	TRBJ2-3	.	CASSYRLTSGGPGTQYF
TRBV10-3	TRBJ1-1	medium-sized	CAISGDRAEAFF
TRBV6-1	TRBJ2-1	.	CASRASGVSYNEQFF
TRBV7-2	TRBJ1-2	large	CASSLAPRDRGGGYTF
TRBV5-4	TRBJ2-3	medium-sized	CASSWDPSTDTQYF
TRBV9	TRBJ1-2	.	CASSVGAWEAKGYGYTF
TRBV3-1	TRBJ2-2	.	CASSHRTSITGELFF
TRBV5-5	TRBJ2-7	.	CASSSDSYEQYF
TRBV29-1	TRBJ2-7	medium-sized	CSVGRAVYEQYF
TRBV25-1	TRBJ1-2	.	CASSRDRYGYTF
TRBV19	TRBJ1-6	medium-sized	CASTLTGLQIRPLHF
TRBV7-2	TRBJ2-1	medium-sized	CASSLGGGYNEQFF
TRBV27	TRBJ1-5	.	CASSQVSGGNQPQHF
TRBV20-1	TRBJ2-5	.	CSARVSGGAGETQYF
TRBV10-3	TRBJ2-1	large	CAISESISSGEQFF
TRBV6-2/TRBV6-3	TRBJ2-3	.	CASSYSPSGGRGDTQYF
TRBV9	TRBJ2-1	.	CASSVAHHDGQFF
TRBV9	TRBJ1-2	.	CASSVEAGYGYTF
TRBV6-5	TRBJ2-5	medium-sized	CASSEERGGGETQYF
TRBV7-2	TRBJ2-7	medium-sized	CASSSRTGGEQYF
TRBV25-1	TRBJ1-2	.	CASSDPSGRGGYTF
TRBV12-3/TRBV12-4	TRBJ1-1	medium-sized	CASSFTGITEAFF
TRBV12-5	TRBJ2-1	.	CASGLGQISNEQFF
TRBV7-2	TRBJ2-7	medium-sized	CASSSPRYEQYF
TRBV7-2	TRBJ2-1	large	CASSLGQGSYNEQFF
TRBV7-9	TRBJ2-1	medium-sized	CASSSIIGTSGGLSSYNEQFF
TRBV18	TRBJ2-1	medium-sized	CASSPPGQGYNEQFF
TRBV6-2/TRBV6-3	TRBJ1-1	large	CASSYHTGKGTEAFF
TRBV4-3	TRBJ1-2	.	CASSLGTGGASNYGYTF
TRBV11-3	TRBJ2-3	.	CASSTGDTLTDTQYF
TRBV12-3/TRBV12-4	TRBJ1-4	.	CASRFWTANNEKLFF
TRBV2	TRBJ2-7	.	CASSEALGRSSYEQYF